Listed here are 27 T cell receptor beta chains from one sample, sequenced in a study of blood T cell repertoires in COVID-19 (dated by TCRdb to the early 2020s). Libraries were built with the immunoSEQ multiplex PCR assay. Not all clones reach the TCRdb copy of this immuneACCESS table, which keeps in-frame sequences only. Checked studies attribute under half of the gap to unresolved V genes and leave the rest unexplained. The sample table records around 160,000 clones; around 80% of these occur just once. The ten largest account for over 10% of the sample. Material: peripheral blood. The source is a man between 60 and 70 years old with active or convalescent COVID-19.

Details on this clone: One junction end does not reproduce the germline sequence, and a read error may be involved. The chain is built from TRBV6-1 and TRBJ2-7; no clear D gene. Germline lookup yields CDR1 MNHNS and CDR2 SASEGT. The CDR3 consists of 12 residues. The CDR3 DNA follows: TGTGCCAGCTGTGAGCGCTCCTACGAGCAGTACTTC. It encodes CASCERSYEQYF.

For this clone: Other DNA sequences within the sample encode an identical CDR3. The J gene is TRBJ2-5, the V gene TRBV18; the match to TRBD2 covers 10 bases. Germline CDR1 is KGHSH and CDR2 is LQKENI. The CDR3 has 14 amino acids. V gave up 1 base and J gave up 4 bases; unmatched junction bases: 0. The DNA for the CDR3 is TGTGCCAGCTCACCACTAGCGGGAGGAGAGACCCAGTACTTC. Its translation: CASSPLAGGETQYF.

This clone was counted between two and nine times. This chain joins TRBV2 and TRBJ2-2; 7 nucleotides agree with TRBD2. Germline loops: CDR1 SNHLY, CDR2 FYNNEI. CDR3 length equals 14 residues. The junction had 4 bases not matched to a gene; V was cut back by 3 bases and J by 6 bases. The CDR3: CASSEVRGAGELFF. CDR3 in DNA: TGTGCCAGCAGTGAGGTTCGGGGGGCCGGGGAGCTGTTTTTT.

This clone has a handful of counts. V and J are TRBV5-6 and TRBJ2-3; 7 bases fit TRBD2. CDR3 length: 14 residues. Germline V gives CDR1 SGHDT, CDR2 YYEEEE. Trimming cost V 2 bases and J 0 bases; bases outside gene matches: 0. The CDR3 sequence: CASSFSGSTDTQYF. CDR3 nucleotide sequence: TGTGCCAGCAGCTTTAGCGGGAGCACAGATACGCAGTATTTT. Using reference TRBV5-6 and TRBJ2-3 for the parts outside the CDR3, the full variable domain is DAGVTQSPTHLIKTRGQQVTLRCSPKSGHDTVSWYQQALGQGPQFIFQYYEEEERQRGNFPDRFSGHQFPNYSSELNVNALLLGDSALYLCASSFSGSTDTQYFGPGTRLTVL.

This clone was found a few times. The chain recombines TRBV28 with TRBJ2-3; 9 bases line up with TRBD1. The CDR3 runs 13 residues. CDR1 is MDHEN, CDR2 SYDVKM, per germline. Losses at the gene ends were 8 bases for V and 4 bases for J; bases not matched to a gene: 4. The CDR3 protein is CASEGQGPDTQYF. For the CDR3, the DNA is TGTGCCAGCGAGGGACAGGGACCAGATACGCAGTATTTT.

This chain uses TRBV7-6 with TRBJ2-1, with D perhaps matching TRBD2 (5 bases). Germline V gives CDR1 SGHVS, CDR2 FNYEAQ. This CDR3 region has 15 residues. The V end was cut by 6 bases, the J end by 0 bases, with 12 bases between. The CDR3 coding sequence is TGTGCCAGCAGTCTCTTAAGCGGCTCCTACAATGAGCAGTTCTTC. As protein: CASSLLSGSYNEQFF. The complete variable domain, with remaining parts taken from reference TRBV7-6 and TRBJ2-1, reads GAGVSQSPRYKVTKRGQDVALRCDPISGHVSLYWYRQALGQGPEFLTYFNYEAQQDKSGLPNDRFSAERPEGSISTLTIQRTEQRDSAMYRCASSLLSGSYNEQFFGPGTRLTVL.

This clone was recorded once. The chain has TRBV19 and TRBJ1-5; 7 bases fit TRBD1. The length of the CDR3 is 16 residues. Germline trimming cut 5 bases from V and 2 bases from J; bases unmatched to any gene: 9. The germline gives CDR1 LNHDA, CDR2 SQIVND (reference sequence). The CDR3 spells CASSVRQGAGNQPQHF. The DNA of the CDR3 is TGTGCCAGTAGTGTACGACAGGGCGCGGGCAATCAGCCCCAGCATTTT.

The chain carries TRBV19 and TRBJ2-1; TRBD1 is a possible D gene (6 bases). There are 15 residues in the CDR3. V lost 1 base, J lost 2 bases, and 9 bases lay in between. Germline V gives CDR1 LNHDA, CDR2 SQIVND (reference sequence). CDR3 sequence reads: CASSIAGTPYNEQFF. For the CDR3, the DNA is TGTGCCAGTAGTATAGCAGGGACACCCTACAATGAGCAGTTCTTC.

V is TRBV5-4 and J is TRBJ2-5, with D possibly being TRBD2 (5 bases). The CDR3 has 13 residues. Per the germline V gene, CDR1 is SGHNT and CDR2 is YYREEE (reference sequence). V was trimmed by 5 bases and J by 1 base, leaving 9 bases between them. DNA of the CDR3: TGTGCCAGCAGATCTCGGGGCCAAGAGACCCAGTACTTC. Translating gives CASRSRGQETQYF.

The rearrangement links TRBV10-3 to TRBJ2-4, with TRBD1 matching 8 bases. Per the germline V gene, CDR1 is ENHRY and CDR2 is SYGVKD. The CDR3 sequence is 14 residues long. Unmatched junction bases numbered 12, after V lost 6 bases and J lost 11 bases. The CDR3 reads CAISPGQAGVVQYF. In DNA form, the CDR3 reads TGTGCCATCAGCCCGGGACAGGCCGGAGTGGTTCAGTACTTC.

This rearrangement joins TRBV27 to TRBJ2-2, with a weak D call TRBD1 (6 bases). From germline, CDR1 is MNHEY and CDR2 SMNVEV (reference sequence). Trimming stripped 2 bases from V and 5 bases from J, with 21 bases between. This CDR3 has 18 amino acids. The CDR3 here is CASSLPTTGRSWTGELFF. The CDR3 DNA is TGTGCCAGCAGTTTACCAACGACAGGACGAAGTTGGACCGGGGAGCTGTTTTTT.

The J gene is TRBJ2-3, the V gene TRBV24-1; TRBD1 matches at 9 bases. Germline V gives CDR1 KGHDR, CDR2 SFDVKD. The CDR3 sequence is 16 residues long. V was clipped by 4 bases and J by 4 bases; unmatched bases: 8. The CDR3 loop is CATSDPGTGYADTQYF. CDR3 nucleotides: TGTGCCACCAGTGACCCCGGGACAGGGTATGCAGATACGCAGTATTTT.

The chain is built from TRBV7-2 and TRBJ2-7, with 7 bases fitting TRBD1. Germline-derived CDR1 and CDR2 are SGHTA and FQGNSA. The CDR3 covers 13 residues. Trimming removed 5 bases from V and 10 bases from J; junction bases left unmatched: 11. The CDR3 region has the DNA TGTGCCAGCAGCCCGGGACAGACTCAATCCCAGTACTTC. Residues: CASSPGQTQSQYF. Looking up the rest from reference TRBV7-2 and TRBJ2-7 gives the full variable domain: GAGVSQSPSNKVTEKGKDVELRCDPISGHTALYWYRQSLGQGLEFLIYFQGNSAPDKSGLPSDRFSAERTGGSVSTLTIQRTQQEDSAVYLCASSPGQTQSQYFGPGTRLTVT.

The rearrangement links TRBV10-3 to TRBJ1-1; 11 bases agree with TRBD1. This CDR3 spans 14 amino acids. The ends lost 7 bases at V and 7 bases at J; junction bases unmatched: 8. The germline V gene has CDR1 ENHRY and CDR2 SYGVKD. The CDR3 DNA follows: TGTGCCATCACCGCGGACAGGGGGCCTGGTGAAGCTTTCTTT. The encoded protein is CAITADRGPGEAFF.

The J gene is TRBJ1-2, the V gene TRBV9; D remains unclear. This CDR3 region has 15 residues. Trimming took 0 bases from V and 8 from J, leaving 17 bases between them. The germline V gene encodes CDR1 SGDLS and CDR2 YYNGEE. The CDR3 DNA sequence: TGTGCCAGCAGCGTAGATTCAATGGCTGCCTGGGGCTACACCTTC. Its translation is CASSVDSMAAWGYTF.

Worth noting for this clone: The sample contains more than one DNA sequence encoding this CDR3. The rearrangement joins TRBV7-3 to TRBJ1-1; TRBD1 matches 7 bases. The germline gives CDR1 SGHTA, CDR2 FQGTGA. V trimming: 5 bases; J trimming: 4 bases; junction bases outside the gene matches: 4. This CDR3 has 13 residues. The CDR3 DNA sequence: TGTGCCAGCAGCGTCACAGGGGCCACTGAAGCTTTCTTT. Encoded protein: CASSVTGATEAFF.

CDR3: CAIITGGFTEAFF. The CDR3 DNA sequence: TGTGCCATAATAACAGGGGGCTTCACTGAAGCTTTCTTT. The J gene is TRBJ1-1, the V gene TRBV7-2; 9 nucleotides agree with TRBD1. With V trimmed by 10 bases and J by 4 bases, 7 bases remained unmatched. Germline CDR1 is SGHTA and CDR2 is FQGNSA. This CDR3 is 13 amino acids long.

J is TRBJ2-7 and V is TRBV7-9; no clear D gene. Germline CDR1 reads SEHNR; CDR2 reads FQNEAQ (reference sequence). CDR3 size: 15 residues. V lost 4 bases and J 2 bases, leaving 15 bases between the germline ends. CDR3 amino acids: CASSSSVGTPYEQYF. The CDR3 DNA follows: TGTGCCAGCAGCTCTAGTGTAGGTACCCCCTACGAGCAGTACTTC. Together with reference TRBV7-9 and TRBJ2-7, the CDR3 gives the full variable domain: DTGVSQNPRHKITKRGQNVTFRCDPISEHNRLYWYRQTLGQGPEFLTYFQNEAQLEKSRLLSDRFSAERPKGSFSTLEIQRTEQGDSAMYLCASSSSVGTPYEQYFGPGTRLTVT.

This clone was counted between two and nine times. V usage is TRBV4-1 and J usage is TRBJ2-7; TRBD1 matches at 9 bases. This CDR3 is built from 16 residues. Losses at the gene ends were 5 bases for V and 7 bases for J; bases not matched to a gene: 15. CDR1 is MGHRA and CDR2 is YSYEKL in the germline V gene. CDR3 sequence reads: CASSSTPGQGGGEQYF. In nucleotides, the CDR3 is TGCGCCAGCAGCTCCACGCCGGGACAGGGAGGTGGGGAGCAGTACTTC.

V usage is TRBV21-1 and J usage is TRBJ1-4; no DNA check was done on the table's D call, TRBD1. TRBV21-1 is a recognized pseudogene. The CDR3 totals 13 residues. CDR3 coding DNA: TGTGCCAGCAGCTCAGAACAGGTCGGAAAACTGTTTTTT. Translating it yields CASSSEQVGKLFF.

V is TRBV19 and J is TRBJ2-1; 9 bases are shared with TRBD1. The germline gives CDR1 LNHDA, CDR2 SQIVND (reference sequence). The CDR3 spans 14 residues. J gave up 6 bases and V 4 bases, and 4 bases lay outside the gene matches. In DNA form, the CDR3 reads TGTGCCAGTAGTACCAAGACAGGGGGCAATGAGCAGTTCTTC. Translation: CASSTKTGGNEQFF.

The chain recombines TRBV7-6 with TRBJ2-7; 9 bases match TRBD1. The CDR3 length is 16 residues. CDR1 SGHVS and CDR2 FNYEAQ come from the germline V gene. V shed 5 bases and J 4 bases; nucleotides not matched to a gene: 12. The CDR3 coding sequence is TGTGCCAGCAGCCCAGGCGGGGACAGGGCAATTTACGAGCAGTACTTC. Encoded protein: CASSPGGDRAIYEQYF.

This clone was seen only once. The J gene is TRBJ1-2, the V gene TRBV27; 10 bases are shared with TRBD1. The V gene's germline CDR1 is MNHEY and CDR2 SMNVEV (reference sequence). With 3 bases clipped from V and 7 bases from J, the junction kept 11 bases outside the gene matches. CDR3 length equals 16 residues. The CDR3 reads CASSFRSGTGALGYTF. CDR3 coding DNA: TGTGCCAGCAGTTTTAGGAGTGGGACAGGGGCCCTTGGCTACACCTTC.

This clone showed up many times. The V call is TRBV9, the J call TRBJ2-7, with 9 bases aligning to TRBD2. This CDR3 comprises 14 residues. Germline loops: CDR1 SGDLS, CDR2 YYNGEE. Trimming removed 0 bases from V and 3 bases from J; junction bases left unmatched: 1. DNA for the CDR3: TGTGCCAGCAGCGTAGGTAGCGGGAGCTACGAGCAGTACTTC. Residues: CASSVGSGSYEQYF.

The chain combines TRBV6-6 with TRBJ2-1; possible D gene TRBD2, 6 bases. Germline-derived CDR1 and CDR2 are MNHNY and SVGAGI (reference sequence). V was cut by 0 bases and J by 8 bases, with 17 bases left in between. The CDR3 totals 16 residues. CDR3 bases: TGTGCCAGCAGTTACTCCTGGCAGGGACTTAGGGATGAGCAGTTCTTC. This encodes CASSYSWQGLRDEQFF.

This clone was seen just once. This sequence joins TRBV30 and TRBJ1-3; D unclear. The V end lost 3 bases, the J end lost 0 bases, and 9 bases lay between the germline ends. Germline CDR1 GTSNPN, CDR2 SVGIG (reference sequence). The CDR3 length is 14 residues. The CDR3 DNA is TGTGCCTGGAGCGCGGATTACTCTGGAAACACCATATATTTT. Its translation: CAWSADYSGNTIYF.

The V gene is TRBV2, the J gene TRBJ1-2; D might be TRBD1 (5 bases). The V end lost 7 bases, the J end lost 3 bases, and 12 bases lay between the germline ends. The CDR3 extends over 13 amino acids. CDR1 and CDR2 (germline): SNHLY, FYNNEI. The CDR3 coding sequence is TGTGCCAGCACGGACCAAGGGGACTATGGCTACACCTTC. Its protein is CASTDQGDYGYTF.